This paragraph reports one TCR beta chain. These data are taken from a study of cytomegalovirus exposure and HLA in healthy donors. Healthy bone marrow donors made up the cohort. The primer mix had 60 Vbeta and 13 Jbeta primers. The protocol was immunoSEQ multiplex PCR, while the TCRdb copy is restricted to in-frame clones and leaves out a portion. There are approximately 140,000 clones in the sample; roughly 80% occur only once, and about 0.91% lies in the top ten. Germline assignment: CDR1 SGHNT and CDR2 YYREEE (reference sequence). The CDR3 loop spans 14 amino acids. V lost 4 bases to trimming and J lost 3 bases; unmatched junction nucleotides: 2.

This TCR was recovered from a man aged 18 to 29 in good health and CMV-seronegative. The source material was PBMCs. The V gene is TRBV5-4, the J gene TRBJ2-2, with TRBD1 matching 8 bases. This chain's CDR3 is CASSRDRYTGELFF. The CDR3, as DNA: TGTGCCAGCAGCCGGGACAGGTACACCGGGGAGCTGTTTTTT.